What follows is one TCR beta chain and its context. As yet, its antigen is unknown. CDR3 size: 14 residues. The J segment lost 2 bases and the V segment lost 5 bases, leaving 6 bases of the junction unmatched. Germline V gene data show CDR1 as SGHVS and CDR2 as FQNEAQ. This sample was taken from a study of shared clonotypes between healthy human individuals. Study-wide background: CD4 naive and memory got three plates each, CD8 naive two, CD8 memory one. General study points: Across a handful of donors, naive CD4 shared roughly 5%, naive CD8 around 3.8%, memory CD4 more than 2%, memory CD8 0.4%. Rarefaction revealed incomplete sorted-subset sequencing despite large depth.

CD45RO-negative CD8 cells positively selected for CCR7 made up the naive population, which excluded terminally differentiated effector memory CD45RA+ cells. In the authors' methods: Junction-only sequences without quality scores were provided by ImmunoSEQ, so filtering was different. TCRdb's copy holds only in-frame clones and misses some; the assay was immunoSEQ multiplex PCR. V, J and clone size are taken as reported in that table, and D and trimming were inferred from the DNA itself. The data hold about 2.1 million clones, with 93% observed a single time. The clonotype originates from a man aged 18 to 29 in good health. Some clones in this sample may be carry-over from other donors' samples. J is TRBJ2-7 and V is TRBV7-8; TRBD2 matches 7 bases. Sequencing used naive CD8+ T cells from PBMCs. The CDR3 coding sequence is TGTGCCAGCAGCCAAGGGAGGGCGACCTACGAGCAGTACTTC. Its protein product is CASSQGRATYEQYF.